One T cell receptor (beta chain) is described in this entry. Its antigen is currently unknown. The entry originates in a study of breast tumors, draining lymph nodes, adjacent tissues. The study, taken as a whole, reports: Tumor TCR diversity was below lymph nodes but above nontumor tissue. Data only fit, rather than demonstrated, lymph node origin of most tumor T cells. Luminal-like breast cancer showed significantly higher tumor–nontumor repertoire similarity than basal-like.

TCRdb processed the multiplex PCR reads anew with MiXCR; each CDR3 protein has one entry. The sample holds 50,000 to 55,000 distinct CDR3 sequences; less than 55% are singletons and the top ten take approximately 10%. Between the trimmed V and J ends, which lost 0 bases and 0 bases, there was a span of 9 bases. CDR1 SGHDN and CDR2 FVKESK come from the germline V gene. The CDR3 consists of 15 residues. The J gene is TRBJ2-7, the V gene TRBV14, with unresolved D. This sequence originates from a female donor with breast cancer. Some clones in this sample may be carry-over from other donors' samples. The specimen sequenced was breast tumor tissue. The CDR3 DNA follows: TGTGCCAGCAGCCAAGACCCCAGGTCCTCCTACGAGCAGTACTTC. Translated, it gives CASSQDPRSSYEQYF.